The 4 T cell receptor beta chains reported below all come from one sample, sequenced in a study of metastatic and nonmetastatic thyroid tumors. Thyroid surgery was performed in patients who had received no treatment beforehand. From the PCR reads, TCRdb re-called clones with MiXCR. This sample has around 35,000 clones, with 16% found just once. Sequencing was done on a sample of blood. These receptors all stem from a female donor with papillary thyroid cancer or a benign thyroid nodule (not recorded which). Some clones in this sample may be carry-over from other donors' samples.

This clone was counted only a few times. At one boundary the junction diverges from the germline segment, which might be a read error. Other DNA sequences in the sample encode the same CDR3. V usage is TRBV28 and J usage is TRBJ1-5; 8 positions match TRBD1. This CDR3 is built from 16 residues. The germline gives CDR1 MDHEN, CDR2 SYDVKM. CDR3 loop: CASRGTGFYSNQPQHF. CDR3 sequence (DNA): TGCGCCAGCAGGGGGACAGGTTTCTATAGCAATCAGCCCCAGCATTTT.

This clone was counted at least ten times. The genes are TRBV4-1 and TRBJ1-5, with 9 bases lining up with TRBD1. Germline CDR1 is MGHRA and CDR2 is YSYEKL. Germline trimming cut 4 bases from V and 5 bases from J; bases unmatched to any gene: 6. This CDR3 contains 15 residues. This CDR3 reads CASSRKGQGDQPQHF. The CDR3 DNA reads as TGCGCCAGCAGCCGGAAGGGACAGGGTGATCAGCCCCAGCATTTT.

This clone has ten or more counts. The gene calls are TRBV28 and TRBJ1-5; perhaps TRBD1 as D (5 bases). This CDR3 is 13 amino acids long. Trimming took off 6 bases at V and 6 bases at J, with 12 bases between the two ends. The germline V gene has CDR1 MDHEN and CDR2 SYDVKM. For the CDR3, the DNA is TGTGCCAGCAGCCACGGGACGGGTCAGCCCCAGCATTTT. This translates into CASSHGTGQPQHF.

This clone has at least ten counts. The rearrangement uses TRBV14 and TRBJ2-1; D perhaps matches TRBD1 (5 bases). Trimming cost V 0 bases and J 1 base, with 10 bases left between them. Germline assignment: CDR1 SGHDN and CDR2 FVKESK. The length of the CDR3 is 16 residues. This CDR3 is CASSQDETDSYNEQFF. CDR3 bases: TGTGCCAGCAGCCAAGATGAGACAGATTCCTACAATGAGCAGTTCTTC. Looking up the rest from reference TRBV14 and TRBJ2-1 gives the full variable domain: EAGVTQFPSHSVIEKGQTVTLRCDPISGHDNLYWYRRVMGKEIKFLLHFVKESKQDESGMPNNRFLAERTGGTYSTLKVQPAELEDSGVYFCASSQDETDSYNEQFFGPGTRLTVL.